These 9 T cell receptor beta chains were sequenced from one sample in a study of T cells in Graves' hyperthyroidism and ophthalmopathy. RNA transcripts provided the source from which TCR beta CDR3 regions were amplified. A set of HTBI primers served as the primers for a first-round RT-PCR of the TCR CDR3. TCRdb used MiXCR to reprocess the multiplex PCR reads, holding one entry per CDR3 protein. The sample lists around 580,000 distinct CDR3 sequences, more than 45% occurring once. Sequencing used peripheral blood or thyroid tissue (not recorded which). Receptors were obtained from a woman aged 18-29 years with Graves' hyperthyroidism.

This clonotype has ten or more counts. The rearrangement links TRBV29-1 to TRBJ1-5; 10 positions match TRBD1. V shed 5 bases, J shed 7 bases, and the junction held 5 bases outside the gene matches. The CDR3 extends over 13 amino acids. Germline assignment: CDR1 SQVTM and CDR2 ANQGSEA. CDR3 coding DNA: TGCAGCGTTCGGGACAGGGGTGGACAGCCCCAGCATTTT. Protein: CSVRDRGGQPQHF.

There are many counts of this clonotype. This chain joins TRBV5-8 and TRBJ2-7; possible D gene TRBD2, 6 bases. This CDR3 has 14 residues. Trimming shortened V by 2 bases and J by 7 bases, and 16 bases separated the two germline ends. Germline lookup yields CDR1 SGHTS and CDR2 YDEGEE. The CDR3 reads CASSLGREHREQYF. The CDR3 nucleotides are TGTGCCAGCAGCTTAGGTCGGGAGCATCGGGAGCAGTACTTC.

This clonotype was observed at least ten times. Here the CDR3 reads CASSTYNYGYTF. CDR3 bases: TGTGCCAGCAGTACATATAACTATGGCTACACCTTC. The gene calls are TRBV6-1 and TRBJ1-2, with D unresolved. CDR1 MNHNS and CDR2 SASEGT come from the germline V gene. This CDR3 comprises 12 residues. V shed 5 bases and J shed 1 base, with 5 bases lying between them.

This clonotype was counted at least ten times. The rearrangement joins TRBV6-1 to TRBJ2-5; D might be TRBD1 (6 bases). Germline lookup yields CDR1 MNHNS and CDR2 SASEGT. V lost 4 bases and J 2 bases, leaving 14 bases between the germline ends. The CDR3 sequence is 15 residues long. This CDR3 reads CASSGILTGQETQYF. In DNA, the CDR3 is TGTGCCAGCAGTGGGATTTTGACAGGACAAGAGACCCAGTACTTC.

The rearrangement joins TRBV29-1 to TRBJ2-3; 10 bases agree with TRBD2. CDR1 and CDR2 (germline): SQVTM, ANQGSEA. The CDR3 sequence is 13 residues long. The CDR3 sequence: CTSGLAHADTQYF. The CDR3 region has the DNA TGCACTTCGGGACTAGCGCACGCAGATACGCAGTATTTT.

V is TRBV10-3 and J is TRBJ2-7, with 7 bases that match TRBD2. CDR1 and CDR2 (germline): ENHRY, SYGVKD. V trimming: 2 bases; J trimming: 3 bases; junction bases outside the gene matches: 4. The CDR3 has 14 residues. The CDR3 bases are TGTGCCATCAGTGAGGTCCCTAGCGGCTACGAGCAGTACTTC. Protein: CAISEVPSGYEQYF.

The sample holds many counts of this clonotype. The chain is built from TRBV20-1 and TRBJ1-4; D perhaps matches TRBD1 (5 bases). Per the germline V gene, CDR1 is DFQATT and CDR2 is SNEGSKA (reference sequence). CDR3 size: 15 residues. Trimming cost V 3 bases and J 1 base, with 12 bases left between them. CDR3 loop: CSASLGLETNEKLFF. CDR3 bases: TGCAGTGCTAGTTTGGGGCTTGAAACTAATGAAAAACTGTTTTTT.

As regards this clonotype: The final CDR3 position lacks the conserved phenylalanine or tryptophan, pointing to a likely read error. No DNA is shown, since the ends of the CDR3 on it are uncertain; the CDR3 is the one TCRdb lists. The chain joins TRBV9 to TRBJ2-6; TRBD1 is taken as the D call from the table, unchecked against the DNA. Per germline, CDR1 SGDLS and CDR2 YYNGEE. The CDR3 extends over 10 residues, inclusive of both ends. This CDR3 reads CASSGSGSTY.

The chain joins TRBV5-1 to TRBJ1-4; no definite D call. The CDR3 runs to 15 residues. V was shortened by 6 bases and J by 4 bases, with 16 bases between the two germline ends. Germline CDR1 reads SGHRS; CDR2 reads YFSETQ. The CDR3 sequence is CASTFLPGDNEKLFF. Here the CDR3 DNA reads TGCGCCAGCACCTTTCTTCCGGGTGATAATGAAAAACTGTTTTTT.